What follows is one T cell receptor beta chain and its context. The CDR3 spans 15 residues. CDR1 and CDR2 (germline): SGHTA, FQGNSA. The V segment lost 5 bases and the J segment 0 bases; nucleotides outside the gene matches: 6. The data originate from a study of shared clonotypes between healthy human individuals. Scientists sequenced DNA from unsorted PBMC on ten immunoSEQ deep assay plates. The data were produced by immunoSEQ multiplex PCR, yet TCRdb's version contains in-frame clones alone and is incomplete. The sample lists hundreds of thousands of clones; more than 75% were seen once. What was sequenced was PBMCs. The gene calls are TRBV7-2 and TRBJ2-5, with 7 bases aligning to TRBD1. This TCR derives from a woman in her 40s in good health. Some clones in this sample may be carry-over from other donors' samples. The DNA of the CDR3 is TGTGCCAGCAGCCCCCGGACAGGCAACCAAGAGACCCAGTACTTC. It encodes CASSPRTGNQETQYF. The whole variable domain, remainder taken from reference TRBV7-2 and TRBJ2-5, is GAGVSQSPSNKVTEKGKDVELRCDPISGHTALYWYRQSLGQGLEFLIYFQGNSAPDKSGLPSDRFSAERTGGSVSTLTIQRTQQEDSAVYLCASSPRTGNQETQYFGPGTRLLVL.